One and the same sample provided the 6 T cell receptor beta chains below, sequenced in a study of blood T cell repertoires in COVID-19. Data came from immunoSEQ multiplex PCR; TCRdb stores just in-frame clones and leaves some out. Of roughly 150,000 clones listed, around 80% are singletons. The sequenced sample consisted of peripheral blood. These receptors were taken from an elderly woman with active or convalescent COVID-19.

The rearrangement uses TRBV6-5 and TRBJ1-2; the match to TRBD1 covers 9 bases. J gave up 4 bases and V 5 bases, and 5 bases lay outside the gene matches. The CDR3 sequence is 14 residues long. Germline V CDR1 and CDR2: MNHEY, SVGAGI. CDR3 sequence reads: CASSTGQGTYGYTF. The CDR3, as DNA: TGTGCCAGCAGTACAGGACAGGGGACCTATGGCTACACCTTC.

This clone was seen just once. This chain uses TRBV9 with TRBJ2-3; a possible D gene is TRBD2 (6 bases). Germline CDR1 SGDLS, CDR2 YYNGEE. V shed 0 bases and J shed 2 bases, with 13 bases lying between them. The CDR3 has 16 amino acids. This chain's CDR3 is CASSVAGGDSTDTQYF. CDR3 DNA: TGTGCCAGCAGCGTAGCTGGCGGGGACTCCACAGATACGCAGTATTTT.

The gene calls are TRBV29-1 and TRBJ2-7; 11 bases align to TRBD1. Germline-derived CDR1 and CDR2 are SQVTM and ANQGSEA. J was trimmed by 4 bases and V by 6 bases; bases with no gene match: 5. CDR3 size: 13 residues. For the CDR3, the DNA is TGCAGCGTCCTGGGACAGGGGGTATACGAGCAGTACTTC. This gives the protein CSVLGQGVYEQYF.

The V call is TRBV2, the J call TRBJ1-2; D is uncertain. Trimming pared 6 bases from V and 0 bases from J, leaving 8 bases between. The CDR3 totals 13 residues. Per the germline V gene, CDR1 is SNHLY and CDR2 is FYNNEI. CDR3 DNA: TGTGCCAGCAGACAGCTAACTAACTATGGCTACACCTTC. Translation: CASRQLTNYGYTF.

Only one count was recorded for this clone. This chain links TRBV3-1 (or the pseudogene TRBV3-2) with TRBJ1-6; 7 nucleotides agree with TRBD1. This CDR3 comprises 19 residues. From germline, CDR1 is LGHDT and CDR2 YNNKEL (reference sequence). V lost 4 bases and J lost 0; bases outside the gene matches: 12. CDR3 bases: TGTGCCAGCAGCCTGGTCGGGACAGCACTTACCTCCTATAATTCACCCCTCCACTTT. Encoded protein: CASSLVGTALTSYNSPLHF.

This clone was observed once. The rearrangement joins TRBV10-3 to TRBJ1-2; tentatively, D is TRBD1 (5 bases). From germline, CDR1 is ENHRY and CDR2 SYGVKD. Trimming took off 0 bases at V and 6 bases at J, with 8 bases between the two ends. This CDR3 region has 13 residues. This CDR3 is CAISESGGNGYTF. The CDR3 DNA follows: TGTGCCATCAGTGAGTCGGGGGGGAATGGCTACACCTTC.